Included here is one TCR beta chain sequence, with context. What it binds is not known. One junction end does not reproduce the germline sequence, and a read error may be involved. The method was immunoSEQ multiplex PCR; TCRdb's version includes in-frame clones alone and lacks a portion of them. Among fewer than 90,000 clones listed, 91% were seen once. The entry originates in a study of PD-L1 blockade in urothelial cancer. Overall study: At 6 weeks and at 3 weeks (second dose) after treatment start, blood was analyzed.

CDR3 length: 14 amino acids. CDR1 is SNHLY, CDR2 FYNNEI, per germline. Time point given: peripheral blood 6 weeks after treatment start. Broader study findings: Durable-benefit patients expanded tumor-associated blood clones more at 3 weeks.

The sequencing here drew on PBMCs, taken around atezolizumab (anti-PD-L1) treatment. The receptor's source is a woman aged 80 or over with urothelial cancer. The chain couples TRBV2 to TRBJ2-7, with 9 nucleotides matching TRBD2. The CDR3 spells CASSELSSGKYKNF. The CDR3 nucleotides are TGTGCCAGCAGTGAATTGTCTAGCGGGAAATACAAGAACTTC. The whole variable domain, remainder taken from reference TRBV2 and TRBJ2-7, is EPEVTQTPSHQVTQMGQEVILRCVPISNHLYFYWYRQILGQKVEFLVSFYNNEISEKSEIFDDQFSVERPDGSNFTLKIRSTKLEDSAMYFCASSELSSGKYKNFGPGTRLTVT.